This T cell receptor (beta chain) was retrieved from a study of cytomegalovirus exposure and HLA in healthy donors. Study in general: Early on, a data release was issued that held 80 million to 90 million unique TCRs from HLA-typed donors.

This clone was seen only a few times. Vbeta (60) and Jbeta (13) primers were used in the PCR. Assay: immunoSEQ multiplex PCR; the TCRdb copy retains only in-frame clones and omits some. The sample includes around 140,000 clones, about 77% of them seen just once. CDR1 and CDR2 from the germline V gene are SQVTM and ANQGSEA. The CDR3 spans 10 residues. The chain uses TRBV29-1 and TRBJ1-4; D is unresolved. The sequence was obtained from a middle-aged woman in good health and CMV-seronegative. Sequenced: PBMCs. The CDR3 reads CASRNEKLFF. The CDR3 DNA sequence: TGCGCGTCCCGGAATGAAAAACTGTTTTTT.